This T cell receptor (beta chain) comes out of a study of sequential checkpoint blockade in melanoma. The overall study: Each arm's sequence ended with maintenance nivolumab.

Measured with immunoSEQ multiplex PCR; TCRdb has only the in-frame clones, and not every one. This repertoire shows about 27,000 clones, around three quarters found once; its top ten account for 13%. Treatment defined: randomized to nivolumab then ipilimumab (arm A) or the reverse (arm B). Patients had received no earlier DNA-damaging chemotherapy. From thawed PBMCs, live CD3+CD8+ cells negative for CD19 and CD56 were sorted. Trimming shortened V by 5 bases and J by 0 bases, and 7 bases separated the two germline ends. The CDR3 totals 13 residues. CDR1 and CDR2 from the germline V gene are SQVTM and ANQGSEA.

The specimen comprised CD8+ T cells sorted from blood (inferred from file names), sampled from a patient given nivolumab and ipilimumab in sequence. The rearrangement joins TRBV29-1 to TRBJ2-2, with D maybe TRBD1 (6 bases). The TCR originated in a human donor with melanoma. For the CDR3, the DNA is TGCAGCGTTACAGGGTCGAACACCGGGGAGCTGTTTTTT. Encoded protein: CSVTGSNTGELFF.